The clone carrying this T cell receptor beta chain is large (0.1 to 1%). This specimen comes from a study of T cells in localized non-small cell lung cancer. This CDR3 has 14 residues. The germline gives CDR1 SGDLS, CDR2 YYNGEE. V lost 4 bases to trimming and J lost 6 bases, with 11 bases between them. Using immunoSEQ multiplex PCR, the repertoire was profiled, and TCRdb retains in-frame clones only, with some absent. The sample holds 2,000 to 3,000 clones, roughly 30% seen once. The sample was lung tumor tissue, taken before any cancer treatment. The receptor was derived from an older female donor with stage II squamous cell lung carcinoma. The chain carries TRBV9 and TRBJ1-6; D is ambiguous. CDR3 nucleotides: TGTGCCAGCAGCTTCACGGCTAGTAATTCACCCCTCCACTTT. Residues: CASSFTASNSPLHF.